A few counts support the clone carrying this TCR beta chain. The antigen is not known. The sample comes from a study of shared clonotypes between healthy human individuals. Clones were sequenced by immunoSEQ multiplex PCR, and TCRdb holds only the in-frame ones, with some missing. The repertoire holds 950,000 to 1,100,000 clones, with around 82% as singletons. V was pared by 3 bases and J by 7 bases, with 17 bases between. Germline V gene sequence: CDR1 SGHNT, CDR2 YYREEE (reference sequence). The CDR3 has 14 residues. Study outcomes and limitations: Few donors restricted represented genetic and exposure-history diversity. The study generally estimated greater richness for naive than memory subsets.

The V gene is TRBV5-4, the J gene TRBJ2-7; weak D call: TRBD1 (7 bases). This receptor was identified in a man younger than 35 in good health. Some clones in this sample may be carry-over from other donors' samples. What was sequenced was memory CD4+ T cells from PBMCs. Subset meaning: CD45RA-negative fraction. The CDR3 coding sequence is TGTGCCAGCAGCTCGTTGGAGGGGGCGGGGGAGCAGTACTTC. Its translation is CASSSLEGAGEQYF. The variable domain in full, completed from reference TRBV5-4 and TRBJ2-7, reads ETGVTQSPTHLIKTRGQQVTLRCSSQSGHNTVSWYQQALGQGPQFIFQYYREEENGRGNFPPRFSGLQFPNYSSELNVNALELDDSALYLCASSSLEGAGEQYFGPGTRLTVT.